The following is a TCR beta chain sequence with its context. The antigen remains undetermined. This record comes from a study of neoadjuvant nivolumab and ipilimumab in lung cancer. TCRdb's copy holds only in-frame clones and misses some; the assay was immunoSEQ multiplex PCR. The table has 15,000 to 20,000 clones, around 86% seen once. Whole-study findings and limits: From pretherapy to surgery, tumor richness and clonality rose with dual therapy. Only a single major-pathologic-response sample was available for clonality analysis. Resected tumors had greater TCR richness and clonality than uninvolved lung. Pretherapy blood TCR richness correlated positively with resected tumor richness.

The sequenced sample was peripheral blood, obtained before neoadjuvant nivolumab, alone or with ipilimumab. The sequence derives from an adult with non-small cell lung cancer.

The DNA for the CDR3 is TGCAGCGTTGACCTCACAGACAACTATGGCTACACCTTC. This codes for CSVDLTDNYGYTF. The chain couples TRBV29-1 to TRBJ1-2; D is undetermined. Germline V gene data show CDR1 as SQVTM and CDR2 as ANQGSEA. The CDR3 covers 13 residues. Trimming took off 3 bases at V and 2 bases at J, with 10 bases between the two ends.